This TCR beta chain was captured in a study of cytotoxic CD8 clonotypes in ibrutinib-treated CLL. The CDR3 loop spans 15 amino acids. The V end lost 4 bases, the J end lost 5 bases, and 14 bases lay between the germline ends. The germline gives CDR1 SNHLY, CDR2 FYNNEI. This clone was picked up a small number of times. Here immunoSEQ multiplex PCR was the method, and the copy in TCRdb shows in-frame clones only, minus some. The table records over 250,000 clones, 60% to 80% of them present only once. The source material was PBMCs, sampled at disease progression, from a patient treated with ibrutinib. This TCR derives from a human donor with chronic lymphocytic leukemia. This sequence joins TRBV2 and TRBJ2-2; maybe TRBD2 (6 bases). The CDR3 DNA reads TGTGCCAGCAGTGGGAAGAGGGGAGGAACCGGGGAGCTGTTTTTT. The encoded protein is CASSGKRGGTGELFF.